This is a list of T cell receptor beta chains from one sample in a study of identical twins. TCRdb re-called the 5' RACE reads with MiXCR, one entry per CDR3 protein. The repertoire holds about 430,000 distinct CDR3 sequences, under 20% seen once, with roughly 12% in the top ten. The specimen was naive T cells sorted from blood. These receptor sequences come from a middle-aged man in good health. The CDR3 runs from the conserved cysteine through the conserved F or W. D genes are given only for firm matches. Clone sizes are given selectively: once, few, many, or a class where the clone is expanded.

>15|NA|TRBV20-1|TRBJ2-2|TRBD1
TGCAGTGTAACAACAGGGGGCCCAAACACCGGGGAGCTGTTTTTT
CSVTTGGPNTGELFF
>13|NA|TRBV29-1|TRBJ1-2|TRBD1
TGCAGCGCCGGACAGGGGGCCAGCTATGGCTACACCTTC
CSAGQGASYGYTF
>14|few|TRBV21-1|TRBJ2-3|NA
TGTGCCAGCAGCAAATGGGGGTGGTTCGGTACGCAGTATTTT
CASSKWGWFGTQYF
>15|many|TRBV20-1|TRBJ1-6|NA
TGCAGTGCTAGGGGTCCGGGACACAATAATTCACCCCTCCACTTT
CSARGPGHNNSPLHF
>18|NA|TRBV4-1|TRBJ2-2|NA
TGCGCCAGCAGCACACGGACGCTGGGAGGTGCGAATACCGGGGAGCTGTTTTTT
CASSTRTLGGANTGELFF
>17|NA|TRBV12-3/TRBV12-4|TRBJ2-7|TRBD2
TGTGCCAGCAGTGATTATAGGACTAGCGGGAGGGCCTACGAGCAGTACTTC
CASSDYRTSGRAYEQYF
>15|few|TRBV6-5|TRBJ2-7|NA
TGTGCCAGCAGTTACTCGGTCGGGGAACAGTACGAGCAGTACTTC
CASSYSVGEQYEQYF
>14|NA|TRBV12-3/TRBV12-4|TRBJ1-6|NA
TGTGCCAGCAGTGTGACGGGGTATAATTCACCCCTCCACTTT
CASSVTGYNSPLHF
>15|NA|TRBV5-1|TRBJ2-3|TRBD2
TGCGCCAGCAGCTCGCGGGGGGGCGGCACAGATACGCAGTATTTT
CASSSRGGGTDTQYF
>15|NA|TRBV20-1|TRBJ2-1|TRBD2
TGCAGTGCTAGCCCCACTAGCGGGATTTTCAATGAGCAGTTCTTC
CSASPTSGIFNEQFF
>15|NA|TRBV7-9|TRBJ2-5|TRBD2
TGTGCCAGCAGCTGGAGGAGACTAGCGTCAGAGACCCAGTACTTC
CASSWRRLASETQYF
>13|NA|TRBV7-3|TRBJ2-7|TRBD1
TGTGCCGGCAGCCCGGACAGGGGTTACGAGCAGTACTTC
CAGSPDRGYEQYF
>15|many|TRBV18|TRBJ2-3|NA
TGTGCCAGCTCACCCCGGTGGGGTAACACAGATACGCAGTATTTT
CASSPRWGNTDTQYF
>15|many|TRBV4-1|TRBJ1-3|NA
TGCGCCAGCAGCCTAACCGTGGACTCTGGAAACACCATATATTTT
CASSLTVDSGNTIYF
>14|many|TRBV6-2/TRBV6-3|TRBJ2-3|NA
TGTGCCAGCCGAGCGCCCGAACCCAGATCCACGCAGTATTTT
CASRAPEPRSTQYF
>14|NA|TRBV4-2|TRBJ2-7|NA
TGTGCCAGCAGCCCCGGAGTCCTTTCCTACGAGCAGTACTTC
CASSPGVLSYEQYF
>14|NA|TRBV5-1|TRBJ2-7|TRBD2
TGCGCCAGCAGCTCCGGGACTAGCGAATCCGAGCAGTACTTC
CASSSGTSESEQYF
>16|NA|TRBV5-1|TRBJ2-3|TRBD2
TGCGCCAGCAGGGAAGGGCTAGCGGGGCTCACAGATACGCAGTATTTT
CASREGLAGLTDTQYF
>13|NA|TRBV7-2|TRBJ2-5|NA
TGTGCCAGCAGCTTAAGGAAGGGAGAGACCCAGTACTTC
CASSLRKGETQYF
>13|NA|TRBV7-6|TRBJ2-3|NA
TGTGCCAGCAGCTTAGGTTCTGTAGATACGCAGTATTTT
CASSLGSVDTQYF